The clone carrying this T cell receptor beta chain was detected only once. The antigen remains undetermined. Here immunoSEQ multiplex PCR was the method, and the copy in TCRdb shows in-frame clones only, minus some. Among approximately 150,000 clones listed, around 87% were seen once. The data originate from a study of T cell responses to AZD1222 COVID-19 vaccine. General study results and limits: Increased Spike-specific TCR breadth and depth were observed after two AZD1222 doses. Every sample of the repertoires postdated the peak T cell response.

Trimming took 4 bases from V and 3 from J, leaving 10 bases between them. CDR1 is SEHNR and CDR2 is FQNEAQ in the germline V gene (reference sequence). The CDR3 has 14 residues. This TCR derives from an adult in good health. This sequence joins TRBV7-9 and TRBJ1-5; weak D call: TRBD1 (5 bases). The sequencing used peripheral blood, collected on day 0 of AZD1222 vaccination. CDR3 DNA: TGTGCCAGCAGCTCCGACAGAAACAATCAGCCCCAGCATTTT. Its translation is CASSSDRNNQPQHF.